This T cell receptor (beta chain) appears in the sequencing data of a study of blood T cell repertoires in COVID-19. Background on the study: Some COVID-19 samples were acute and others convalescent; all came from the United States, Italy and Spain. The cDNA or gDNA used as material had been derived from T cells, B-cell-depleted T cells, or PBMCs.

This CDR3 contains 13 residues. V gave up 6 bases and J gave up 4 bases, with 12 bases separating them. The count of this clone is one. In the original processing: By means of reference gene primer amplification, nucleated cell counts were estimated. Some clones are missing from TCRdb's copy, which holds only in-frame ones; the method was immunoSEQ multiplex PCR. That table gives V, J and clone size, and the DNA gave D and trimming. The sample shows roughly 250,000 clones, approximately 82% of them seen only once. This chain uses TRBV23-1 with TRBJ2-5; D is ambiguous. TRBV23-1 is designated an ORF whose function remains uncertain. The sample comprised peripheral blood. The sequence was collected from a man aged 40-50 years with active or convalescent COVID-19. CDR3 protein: CASRLDMGETQYF. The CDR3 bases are TGCGCCAGCAGACTCGACATGGGAGAGACCCAGTACTTC.